Listed here is a single T cell receptor beta chain. Germline V gives CDR1 MNHEY, CDR2 SMNVEV (reference sequence). The CDR3 runs 14 residues. The V and J ends lost 2 bases and 8 bases respectively, with 13 bases between them. The data belong to a study of shared clonotypes between healthy human individuals. On the study more broadly: CD4 naive and CD4 memory each took three plates per donor, while CD8 naive took two and CD8 memory one.

Profiling relied on immunoSEQ multiplex PCR, and the TCRdb table lists in-frame clones only, not all of them. The sample contains 550,000 to 800,000 clones, 90% of which appear only once. The sequencing input was memory CD8+ T cells from PBMCs. Subset given: CD45RO+ cells pooled with CCR7-negative TemRA cells. The V call is TRBV27, the J call TRBJ2-1, with unresolved D. This receptor was obtained from a man between 18 and 29 years old in good health. Some clones in this sample may be carry-over from other donors' samples. The CDR3 is CASSLSKTVYEQFF. CDR3 bases: TGTGCCAGCAGTTTAAGCAAAACGGTCTATGAGCAGTTCTTC.